These 13 T cell receptor beta chains were sequenced from one sample in a study of blood T cell repertoires in COVID-19. The table came from immunoSEQ multiplex PCR; TCRdb's copy has only in-frame clones and leaves some out. There are under 200,000 clones in the sample; roughly four fifths occur only once, and 7.3% lies in the top ten. Specimen: PBMCs or T cells enriched from blood (not recorded which). Source of these receptors: a man between 45 and 60 years old who had recovered from COVID-19.

This clone was recorded once. This rearrangement joins TRBV6-5 to TRBJ2-2; D is unclear. Germline assignment: CDR1 MNHEY and CDR2 SVGAGI. V shed 2 bases and J shed 0 bases, with 7 bases lying between them. The CDR3 runs 15 residues. The CDR3 DNA follows: TGTGCCAGCAGTTACATCAGCGCGAACACCGGGGAGCTGTTTTTT. It codes for CASSYISANTGELFF.

The V and J genes are TRBV24-1 and TRBJ2-1, with 7 positions matching TRBD1. The germline V gene encodes CDR1 KGHDR and CDR2 SFDVKD. The length of the CDR3 is 15 residues. V shed 3 bases and J 6 bases; nucleotides not matched to a gene: 7. The CDR3 loop reads CATSDPTGVSNEQFF. CDR3 in DNA: TGTGCCACCAGTGATCCAACAGGGGTATCCAATGAGCAGTTCTTC.

This sequence joins TRBV7-2 and TRBJ1-6, with no clear D. The CDR3 length is 16 residues. The germline gives CDR1 SGHTA, CDR2 FQGNSA. Trimming left V 1 base short and J 4 bases short, with 11 bases between. The CDR3 loop is CASSLGSQQYNSPLHF. CDR3 nucleotide sequence: TGTGCCAGCAGCTTAGGTTCACAGCAATATAATTCACCCCTCCACTTT.

The chain combines TRBV20-1 with TRBJ2-1; no reliable D call. V was pared by 3 bases and J by 5 bases, with 2 bases between. Germline V gene data show CDR1 as DFQATT and CDR2 as SNEGSKA (reference sequence). CDR3 length equals 10 residues. The CDR3 region is CSASDNEQFF. CDR3 DNA sequence: TGCAGTGCTAGCGACAATGAGCAGTTCTTC.

This chain uses TRBV30 with TRBJ1-3, with D unresolved. Trimming took off 0 bases at V and 4 bases at J, with 10 bases between the two ends. The CDR3 spans 14 residues. Germline CDR1 GTSNPN, CDR2 SVGIG (reference sequence). CDR3 bases: TGTGCCTGGAGTGTCGTGGCTTCGGGAAACACCATATATTTT. This translates into CAWSVVASGNTIYF.

In DNA, the CDR3 is TGTGCCAGCAGCTTAAGGACATACTCTAGCACAGATACGCAGTATTTT. It translates to CASSLRTYSSTDTQYF. The rearrangement links TRBV11-1 to TRBJ2-3; tentative D call: TRBD1 (5 bases). The CDR3 loop spans 16 amino acids. Germline V gene sequence: CDR1 SGHAT, CDR2 FQDESV (reference sequence). Trimming removed 2 bases at V and 0 bases at J, with 12 bases between.

This clone was seen more than once but under ten times. This chain joins TRBV5-1 and TRBJ1-2; TRBD1 agrees at 10 bases. The germline gives CDR1 SGHRS, CDR2 YFSETQ. Unmatched junction bases numbered 10, after V lost 4 bases and J lost 7 bases. The CDR3 runs to 15 residues. This CDR3 reads CASSPSTGGYTGYTF. CDR3 bases: TGCGCCAGCAGCCCATCGACAGGGGGCTATACTGGCTACACCTTC. The variable domain in full, completed from reference TRBV5-1 and TRBJ1-2, reads KAGVTQTPRYLIKTRGQQVTLSCSPISGHRSVSWYQQTPGQGLQFLFEYFSETQRNKGNFPGRFSGRQFSNSRSEMNVSTLELGDSALYLCASSPSTGGYTGYTFGSGTRLTVV.

The chain has TRBV19 and TRBJ1-1, with TRBD1 matching over 8 bases. Germline CDR1 LNHDA, CDR2 SQIVND (reference sequence). J lost 3 bases, V lost 6 bases, and 6 bases had no gene match. The length of the CDR3 is 14 residues. CDR3 in DNA: TGTGCCAGTAGCCCCCGGACAGGGCACACTGAAGCTTTCTTT. This codes for CASSPRTGHTEAFF.

V gene TRBV4-1 combines with J gene TRBJ2-7, with 7 bases fitting TRBD2. The CDR3 contains 15 residues. The germline V gene has CDR1 MGHRA and CDR2 YSYEKL. The ends lost 3 bases at V and 4 bases at J; junction bases unmatched: 9. CDR3 coding DNA: TGCGCCAGCAGCCAGTTGATAGGCGGGGGTTACGAGCAGTACTTC. Protein: CASSQLIGGGYEQYF.

The chain joins TRBV3-1 (or the pseudogene TRBV3-2) to TRBJ2-1; perhaps TRBD2 as D (6 bases). Germline CDR1 is LGHDT and CDR2 is YNNKEL (reference sequence). V was clipped by 4 bases and J by 5 bases, with 12 bases between them. This CDR3 is 14 amino acids long. In nucleotides, the CDR3 is TGTGCCAGCAGCCCTCAGACTAGAAACAATGAGCAGTTCTTC. This gives the protein CASSPQTRNNEQFF.

The V and J genes are TRBV7-9 and TRBJ1-1, with 10 bases that match TRBD1. The CDR3 runs to 16 residues. J gave up 5 bases and V 0 bases, and 6 bases lay outside the gene matches. Germline CDR1 SEHNR, CDR2 FQNEAQ (reference sequence). In DNA form, the CDR3 reads TGTGCCAGCAGCTTAGCCGGGACAGGGGTGAGGACTGAAGCTTTCTTT. Translation gives CASSLAGTGVRTEAFF.

This clone was counted only a few times. V and J are TRBV6-5 and TRBJ2-1; tentative D call: TRBD1 (6 bases). Trimming removed 0 bases from V and 8 bases from J, with 8 bases in between. The germline CDR1 and CDR2 sequences are MNHEY and SVGAGI. There are 13 residues in the CDR3. The CDR3 coding sequence is TGTGCCAGCAGTTACTCGCAGGGGTATGAGCAGTTCTTC. Translating it yields CASSYSQGYEQFF.

The rearrangement joins TRBV2 to TRBJ2-4, with TRBD1 as a possible D gene (5 bases). This CDR3 is 16 amino acids long. V lost 6 bases and J 0 bases, leaving 15 bases between the germline ends. Germline V gene sequence: CDR1 SNHLY, CDR2 FYNNEI. The CDR3 nucleotides read TGTGCCAGCAGCCAAGGATTGGGGCTAGCCAAAAACATTCAGTACTTC. Encoded protein: CASSQGLGLAKNIQYF.